Sequencing of this TCR beta chain was carried out in a study of siplizumab effects on memory and regulatory T cells. Germline loops: CDR1 MDHEN, CDR2 SYDVKM. The CDR3 sequence is 14 residues long. V was clipped by 4 bases and J by 5 bases, with 15 bases between them. The protocol was immunoSEQ multiplex PCR, while the TCRdb copy is restricted to in-frame clones and leaves out a portion. There are some 97,000 clones in the sample; about 93% occur only once, and approximately 0.66% lies in the top ten. Input material: Tregs sorted from blood. The origin of this receptor is a human donor in good health. This sequence joins TRBV28 and TRBJ2-7, with D unresolved. The CDR3 region has the DNA TGTGCCAGCAGTTCATTGGGAATAAGGAACGAGCAGTACTTC. Translated, it gives CASSSLGIRNEQYF.